Each of the 21 T cell receptor beta chains below was sequenced from the same sample in a study of OX40 agonist ivuxolimab in advanced cancers. Sequencing used immunoSEQ multiplex PCR; TCRdb keeps in-frame clones, though not all of them. The sample lists around 60,000 clones, 70% to 80% seen once, with more than 0.9% in the top ten. Sequenced material: CD4+ or CD8+ T cells sorted from blood, taken in a trial of the OX40 agonist ivuxolimab. These receptors were obtained from an adult with an advanced solid tumor such as melanoma, head and neck, liver or kidney cancer.

The CDR3 loop is CASSRQENTEAFF. The CDR3 nucleotides are TGCGCCAGCAGCCGACAGGAAAACACTGAAGCTTTCTTT. The chain carries TRBV5-1 and TRBJ1-1; D possibly corresponds to TRBD1 (6 bases). This CDR3 spans 13 amino acids. The germline CDR1 and CDR2 sequences are SGHRS and YFSETQ. Trimming pared 4 bases from V and 2 bases from J, leaving 9 bases between.

With respect to this clone: Different DNA sequences within this sample yield the same CDR3. This chain uses TRBV6-4 with TRBJ2-7, with D hard to call. Germline-derived CDR1 and CDR2 are MRHNA and SNTAGT. Trimming shortened V by 4 bases and J by 10 bases, and 32 bases separated the two germline ends. This CDR3 comprises 18 residues. CDR3: CASSGGPGRASPLWGQYF. CDR3 in DNA: TGTGCCAGCAGTGGAGGACCAGGTAGGGCGAGCCCCCTCTGGGGACAGTACTTC.

This clone was observed a few times. The V call is TRBV28, the J call TRBJ2-4, with D perhaps TRBD1 or TRBD2 (5 bases each). V lost 5 bases, J lost 0 bases, and 11 bases lay in between. CDR3 length equals 15 residues. Germline V gives CDR1 MDHEN, CDR2 SYDVKM. CDR3 DNA sequence: TGTGCCAGCAGTAAAACCGGGACAGCCAAAAACATTCAGTACTTC. It is translated as CASSKTGTAKNIQYF.

The chain has TRBV21-1 and TRBJ2-4; the D call of TRBD1 is as the table states it, not checked on the DNA. TRBV21-1 is annotated as a pseudogene. The CDR3 is 19 amino acids. In DNA form, the CDR3 reads TGTGCCAGCAGCACCCGCGAAGGGGATAATTTCCTGGCCAAAAACATTCAGTACTTC. Translating it yields CASSTREGDNFLAKNIQYF.

V and J are TRBV2 and TRBJ1-6, with a weak D call TRBD1 (6 bases). Trimming shortened V by 2 bases and J by 1 base, and 9 bases separated the two germline ends. The CDR3 has 16 amino acids. Per the germline V gene, CDR1 is SNHLY and CDR2 is FYNNEI. CDR3 DNA: TGTGCCAGCAGTGAAAGGGGGGCGTCCTATAATTCACCCCTCCACTTT. Translating it yields CASSERGASYNSPLHF.

The chain joins TRBV6-5 to TRBJ2-7, with D uncertain. There are 15 residues in the CDR3. The V end lost 0 bases, the J end lost 0 bases, and 9 bases lay between the germline ends. Per germline, CDR1 MNHEY and CDR2 SVGAGI. The CDR3 DNA follows: TGTGCCAGCAGTTACTCGGGCGGATACTCCTACGAGCAGTACTTC. This sequence encodes CASSYSGGYSYEQYF.

V usage is TRBV5-6 and J usage is TRBJ2-2; D ambiguous. The CDR3 spans 13 residues. Trimming took off 6 bases at V and 1 base at J, with 7 bases between the two ends. The germline gives CDR1 SGHDT, CDR2 YYEEEE. As DNA, the CDR3 is TGTGCCAGCATCATGAGGAACACCGGGGAGCTGTTTTTT. It encodes CASIMRNTGELFF.

J is TRBJ1-1 and V is TRBV6-5; 10 bases map to TRBD1. The CDR3 loop spans 14 amino acids. Germline V lookup: CDR1 MNHEY, CDR2 SVGAGI. V shed 6 bases, J shed 5 bases, and the junction held 6 bases outside the gene matches. This CDR3 reads CASRRDRGATEAFF. CDR3 sequence (DNA): TGTGCCAGCAGAAGGGACAGGGGTGCTACTGAAGCTTTCTTT.

The chain couples TRBV5-4 to TRBJ2-2; 12 bases agree with TRBD2. Germline CDR1 SGHNT, CDR2 YYREEE (reference sequence). Germline trimming cut 1 base from V and 5 bases from J; bases unmatched to any gene: 3. There are 16 residues in the CDR3. The CDR3 coding sequence is TGTGCCAGCAGCTTGCTAGCGGGGGGGCGTACCGGGGAGCTGTTTTTT. The encoded protein is CASSLLAGGRTGELFF.

The chain carries TRBV9 and TRBJ2-1, with D uncertain. V was shortened by 0 bases and J by 2 bases, with 3 bases between the two germline ends. Germline CDR1 and CDR2: SGDLS and YYNGEE. This CDR3 is built from 13 residues. CDR3 bases: TGTGCCAGCAGCGTAGGTACCTACAATGAGCAGTTCTTC. Translating it yields CASSVGTYNEQFF. The full variable domain, its missing parts supplied by reference TRBV9 and TRBJ2-1, is DSGVTQTPKHLITATGQRVTLRCSPRSGDLSVYWYQQSLDQGLQFLIQYYNGEERAKGNILERFSAQQFPDLHSELNLSSLELGDSALYFCASSVGTYNEQFFGPGTRLTVL.

This clone has only a few counts. The gene calls are TRBV28 and TRBJ1-1; no clear D gene. The CDR3 runs to 11 residues. V was pared by 7 bases and J by 1 base, with 4 bases between. CDR1 and CDR2 (germline): MDHEN, SYDVKM. CDR3 sequence (DNA): TGTGCCAGCAAAGAGAACACTGAAGCTTTCTTT. This sequence encodes CASKENTEAFF.

J is TRBJ1-3 and V is TRBV6-5; D remains ambiguous. Trimming stripped 6 bases from V and 4 bases from J, with 7 bases between. Germline CDR1 and CDR2: MNHEY and SVGAGI. CDR3 length equals 12 residues. This CDR3 is CASSREGNTIYF. The CDR3 region has the DNA TGTGCCAGCAGCCGAGAAGGAAACACCATATATTTT.

The rearrangement joins TRBV30 to TRBJ2-3; D might be TRBD2 (5 bases). Germline CDR1 GTSNPN, CDR2 SVGIG (reference sequence). The length of the CDR3 is 13 residues. V was clipped by 0 bases and J by 5 bases, with 9 bases between them. The CDR3 nucleotides are TGTGCCTGGAGTGTAAAAGGAGGAGATACGCAGTATTTT. This gives the protein CAWSVKGGDTQYF. Supplemented by reference TRBV30 and TRBJ2-3, the full variable domain reads SQTIHQWPATLVQPVGSPLSLECTVEGTSNPNLYWYRQAAGRGLQLLFYSVGIGQISSEVPQNLSASRPQDRQFILSSKKLLLSDSGFYLCAWSVKGGDTQYFGPGTRLTVL.

This chain joins TRBV11-1 and TRBJ2-1; TRBD1 is a possible D gene (5 bases). The CDR3 runs to 14 residues. The germline CDR1 and CDR2 sequences are SGHAT and FQDESV (reference sequence). V lost 0 bases and J 6 bases, leaving 9 bases between the germline ends. The CDR3: CASSLAAGPNEQFF. In DNA form, the CDR3 reads TGTGCCAGCAGCTTAGCGGCAGGGCCCAATGAGCAGTTCTTC.

This clone was observed a few times. J is TRBJ2-5 and V is TRBV7-3; 13 nucleotides agree with TRBD2. Trimming took 5 bases from V and 5 from J; bases not matched to a gene: 2. The germline gives CDR1 SGHTA, CDR2 FQGTGA. This CDR3 is 14 amino acids long. CDR3 protein: CASSRLAGGETQYF. The CDR3 DNA sequence: TGTGCCAGCAGCCGACTAGCGGGAGGCGAGACCCAGTACTTC.

V usage is TRBV15 and J usage is TRBJ1-5; tentative D call: TRBD1 (6 bases). The V gene's germline CDR1 is LNHNV and CDR2 YYDKDF (reference sequence). The CDR3 extends over 17 amino acids. Trimming stripped 0 bases from V and 7 bases from J, with 19 bases between. The CDR3 here is CATSRDPQGKGGQPQHF. The CDR3 nucleotides are TGTGCCACCAGCAGAGATCCCCAGGGGAAAGGTGGACAGCCCCAGCATTTT. The variable domain in full, with the rest retrieved from reference TRBV15 and TRBJ1-5, is DAMVIQNPRYQVTQFGKPVTLSCSQTLNHNVMYWYQQKSSQAPKLLFHYYDKDFNNEADTPDNFQSRRPNTSFCFLDIRSPGLGDTAMYLCATSRDPQGKGGQPQHFGDGTRLSIL.

The CDR3 DNA follows: TGTGCCAGTAGTATGGATTGGGGCGGGAACACTGAAGCTTTCTTT. It yields the protein CASSMDWGGNTEAFF. The rearrangement joins TRBV19 to TRBJ1-1; tentatively, D is TRBD1 (5 bases). Germline V gene lookup returns CDR1 LNHDA and CDR2 SQIVND (reference sequence). Between the trimmed V and J ends, which lost 3 bases and 1 base, there was a span of 12 bases. The length of the CDR3 is 15 residues.

J is TRBJ1-2 and V is TRBV27, with a tentative D call TRBD1 (6 bases). V dropped 2 bases and J dropped 8 bases, with 12 bases sitting between them. Germline assignment: CDR1 MNHEY and CDR2 SMNVEV (reference sequence). The CDR3 length is 13 residues. CDR3 loop: CASSLQGNGGYTF. The CDR3 nucleotides are TGTGCCAGCAGTTTACAGGGGAACGGGGGCTACACCTTC.

This clone was picked up a small number of times. This chain joins TRBV18 and TRBJ1-2, with 7 bases matching TRBD1. V shed 3 bases and J 4 bases; nucleotides not matched to a gene: 5. The CDR3 length is 14 residues. The germline V gene has CDR1 KGHSH and CDR2 LQKENI. CDR3 in amino acids: CASSPPTGSYGYTF. The CDR3 DNA reads as TGTGCCAGCTCACCGCCGACAGGGTCCTATGGCTACACCTTC. Filled out from reference TRBV18 and TRBJ1-2, the complete variable domain reads NAGVMQNPRHLVRRRGQEARLRCSPMKGHSHVYWYRQLPEEGLKFMVYLQKENIIDESGMPKERFSAEFPKEGPSILRIQQVVRGDSAAYFCASSPPTGSYGYTFGSGTRLTVV.

CDR3 protein: CASSPLDRRAQPQHF. The CDR3 region has the DNA TGTGCCAGCAGCCCCCTGGACAGGAGGGCTCAGCCCCAGCATTTT. The J gene is TRBJ1-5, the V gene TRBV6-6; 7 nucleotides agree with TRBD1. This CDR3 has 15 amino acids. Per the germline V gene, CDR1 is MNHNY and CDR2 is SVGAGI (reference sequence). The V gene end was trimmed by 6 bases and the J gene end by 6 bases; junction bases not matched to a gene: 11.

The rearrangement links TRBV5-6 to TRBJ1-2; 8 bases match TRBD1. CDR1 is SGHDT, CDR2 YYEEEE, per germline. The CDR3 covers 14 residues. The trim removed 4 bases at V and 4 bases at J, leaving 6 bases unmatched. CDR3 DNA: TGTGCCAGCAGCCCGACAGGGGAGGTCTATGGCTACACCTTC. Translating gives CASSPTGEVYGYTF. The entire variable domain, with the rest obtained from reference TRBV5-6 and TRBJ1-2, is as follows: DAGVTQSPTHLIKTRGQQVTLRCSPKSGHDTVSWYQQALGQGPQFIFQYYEEEERQRGNFPDRFSGHQFPNYSSELNVNALLLGDSALYLCASSPTGEVYGYTFGSGTRLTVV.